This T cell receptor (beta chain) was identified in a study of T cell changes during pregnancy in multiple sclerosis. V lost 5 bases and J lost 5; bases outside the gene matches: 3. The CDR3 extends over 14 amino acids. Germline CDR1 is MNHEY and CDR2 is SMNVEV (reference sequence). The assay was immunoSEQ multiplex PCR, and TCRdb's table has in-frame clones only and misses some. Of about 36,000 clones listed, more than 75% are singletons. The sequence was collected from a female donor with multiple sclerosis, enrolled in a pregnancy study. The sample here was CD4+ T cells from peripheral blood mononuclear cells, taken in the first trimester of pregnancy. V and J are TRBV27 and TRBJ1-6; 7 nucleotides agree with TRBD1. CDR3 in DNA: TGTGCCAGCAGTGACAGGGAAGATAATTCACCCCTCCACTTT. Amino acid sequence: CASSDREDNSPLHF.